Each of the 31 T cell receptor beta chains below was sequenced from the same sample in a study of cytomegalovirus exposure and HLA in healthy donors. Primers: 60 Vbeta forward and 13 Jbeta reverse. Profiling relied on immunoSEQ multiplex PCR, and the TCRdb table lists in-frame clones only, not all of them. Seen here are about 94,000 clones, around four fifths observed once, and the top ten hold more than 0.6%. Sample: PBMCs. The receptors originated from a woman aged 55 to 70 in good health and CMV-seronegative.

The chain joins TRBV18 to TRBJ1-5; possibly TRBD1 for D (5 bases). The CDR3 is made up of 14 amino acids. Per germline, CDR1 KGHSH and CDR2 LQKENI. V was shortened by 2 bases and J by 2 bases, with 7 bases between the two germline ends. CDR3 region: CASSPAQGNQPQHF. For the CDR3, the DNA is TGTGCCAGCTCACCAGCACAGGGCAATCAGCCCCAGCATTTT.

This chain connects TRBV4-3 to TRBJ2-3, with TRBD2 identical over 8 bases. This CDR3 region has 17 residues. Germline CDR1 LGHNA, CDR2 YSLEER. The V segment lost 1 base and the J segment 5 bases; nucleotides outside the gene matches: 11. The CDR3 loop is CASSQGGWRGVGDTQYF. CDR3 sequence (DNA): TGCGCCAGCAGCCAAGGAGGGTGGCGGGGGGTTGGAGATACGCAGTATTTT.

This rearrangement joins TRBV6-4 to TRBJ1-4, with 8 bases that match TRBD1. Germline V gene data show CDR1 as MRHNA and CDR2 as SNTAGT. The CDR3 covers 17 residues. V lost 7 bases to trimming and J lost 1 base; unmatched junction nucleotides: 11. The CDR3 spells CASTQDRVERTNEKLFF. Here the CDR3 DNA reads TGTGCCAGCACCCAGGACAGGGTCGAACGAACTAATGAAAAACTGTTTTTT.

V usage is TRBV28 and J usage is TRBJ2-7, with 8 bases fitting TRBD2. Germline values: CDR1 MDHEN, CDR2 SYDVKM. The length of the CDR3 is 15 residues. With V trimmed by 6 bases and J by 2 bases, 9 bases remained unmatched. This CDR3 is CASRAGTRWTYEQYF. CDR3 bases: TGTGCCAGCAGGGCCGGGACTAGGTGGACCTACGAGCAGTACTTC.

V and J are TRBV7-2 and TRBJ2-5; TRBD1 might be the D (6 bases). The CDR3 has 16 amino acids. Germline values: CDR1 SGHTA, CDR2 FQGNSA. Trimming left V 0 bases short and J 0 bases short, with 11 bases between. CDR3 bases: TGTGCCAGCAGCTTAGCGGGAGACAGGTACCAAGAGACCCAGTACTTC. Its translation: CASSLAGDRYQETQYF.

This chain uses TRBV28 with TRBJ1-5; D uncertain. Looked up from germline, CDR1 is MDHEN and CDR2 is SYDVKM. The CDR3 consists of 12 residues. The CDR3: CGSRPGGQPQHF. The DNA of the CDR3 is TGTGGGTCGAGGCCCGGTGGGCAGCCCCAGCATTTT.

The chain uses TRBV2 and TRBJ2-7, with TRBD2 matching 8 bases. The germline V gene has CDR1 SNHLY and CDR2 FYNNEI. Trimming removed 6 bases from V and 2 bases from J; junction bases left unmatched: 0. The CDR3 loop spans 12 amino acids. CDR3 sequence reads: CASRTSAYEQYF. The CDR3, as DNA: TGTGCCAGCAGGACTAGCGCCTACGAGCAGTACTTC. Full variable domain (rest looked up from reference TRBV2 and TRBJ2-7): EPEVTQTPSHQVTQMGQEVILRCVPISNHLYFYWYRQILGQKVEFLVSFYNNEISEKSEIFDDQFSVERPDGSNFTLKIRSTKLEDSAMYFCASRTSAYEQYFGPGTRLTVT.

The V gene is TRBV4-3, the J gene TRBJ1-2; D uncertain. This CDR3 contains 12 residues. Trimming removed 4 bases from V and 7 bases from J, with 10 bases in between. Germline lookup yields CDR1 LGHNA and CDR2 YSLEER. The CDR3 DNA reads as TGCGCCAGCAGCCCCGGCCGGAGTGGCTACACCTTC. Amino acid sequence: CASSPGRSGYTF.

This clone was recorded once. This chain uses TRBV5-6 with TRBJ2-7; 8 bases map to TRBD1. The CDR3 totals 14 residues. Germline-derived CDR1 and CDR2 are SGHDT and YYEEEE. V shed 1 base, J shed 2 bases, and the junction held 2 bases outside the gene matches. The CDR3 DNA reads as TGTGCCAGCAGCTTGTTGGGACAGGCCTACGAGCAGTACTTC. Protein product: CASSLLGQAYEQYF.

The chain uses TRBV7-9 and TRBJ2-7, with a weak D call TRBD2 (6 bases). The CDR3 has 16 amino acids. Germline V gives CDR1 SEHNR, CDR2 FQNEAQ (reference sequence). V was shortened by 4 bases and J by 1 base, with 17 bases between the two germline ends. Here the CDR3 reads CASSSLAWEASYEQYF. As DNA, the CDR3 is TGTGCCAGCAGCTCCCTCGCTTGGGAGGCATCCTACGAGCAGTACTTC.

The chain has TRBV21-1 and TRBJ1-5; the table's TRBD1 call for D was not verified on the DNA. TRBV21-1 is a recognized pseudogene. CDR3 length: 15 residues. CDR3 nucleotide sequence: TGTGCCAGCACCGACAGGGGGCCGAGCAATCAGCCCCAGCATTTT. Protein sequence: CASTDRGPSNQPQHF.

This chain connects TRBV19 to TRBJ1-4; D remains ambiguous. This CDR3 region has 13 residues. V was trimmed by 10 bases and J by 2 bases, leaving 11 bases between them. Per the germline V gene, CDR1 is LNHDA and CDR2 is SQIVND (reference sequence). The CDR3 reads CATSSGTNEKLFF. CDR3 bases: TGTGCCACCAGTTCGGGGACTAATGAAAAACTGTTTTTT.

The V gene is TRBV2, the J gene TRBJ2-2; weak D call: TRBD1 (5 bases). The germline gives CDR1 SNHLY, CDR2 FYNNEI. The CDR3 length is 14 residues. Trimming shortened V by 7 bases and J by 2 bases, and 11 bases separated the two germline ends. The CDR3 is CASTSQGNTGELFF. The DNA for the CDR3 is TGTGCCAGCACATCGCAGGGTAACACCGGGGAGCTGTTTTTT.

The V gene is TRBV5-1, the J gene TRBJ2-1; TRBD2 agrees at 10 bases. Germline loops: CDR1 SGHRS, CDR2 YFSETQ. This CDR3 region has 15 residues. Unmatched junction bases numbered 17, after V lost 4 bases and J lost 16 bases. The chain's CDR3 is CASSPGPSGRGAYFF. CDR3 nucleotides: TGCGCCAGCAGCCCGGGACCGAGCGGGAGGGGCGCGTACTTCTTC.

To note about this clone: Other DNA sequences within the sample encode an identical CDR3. The CDR3 spells CASSSQGDTEAFF. DNA of the CDR3: TGTGCCAGCAGCTCACAGGGTGACACTGAAGCTTTCTTT. The chain couples TRBV7-2 to TRBJ1-1, with D tentatively TRBD1 (6 bases). V was pared by 4 bases and J by 3 bases, with 9 bases between. Germline V CDR1 and CDR2: SGHTA, FQGNSA. The CDR3 has 13 amino acids.

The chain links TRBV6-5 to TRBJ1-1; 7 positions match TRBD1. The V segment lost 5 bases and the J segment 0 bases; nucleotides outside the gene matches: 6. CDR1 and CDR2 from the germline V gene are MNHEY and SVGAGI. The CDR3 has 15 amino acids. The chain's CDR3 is CASSQTGEVNTEAFF. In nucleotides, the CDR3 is TGTGCCAGCAGTCAAACAGGGGAGGTGAACACTGAAGCTTTCTTT.

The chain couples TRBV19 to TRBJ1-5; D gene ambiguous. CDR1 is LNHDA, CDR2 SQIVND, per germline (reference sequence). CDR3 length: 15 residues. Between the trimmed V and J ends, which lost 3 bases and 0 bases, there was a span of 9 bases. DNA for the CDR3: TGTGCCAGTAGTATCGTTGTAGCTAGCAATCAGCCCCAGCATTTT. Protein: CASSIVVASNQPQHF.

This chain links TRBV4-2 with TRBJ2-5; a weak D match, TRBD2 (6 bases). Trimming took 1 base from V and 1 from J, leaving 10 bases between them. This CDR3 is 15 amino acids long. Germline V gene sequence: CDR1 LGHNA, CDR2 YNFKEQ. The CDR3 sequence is CASSQARDFQETQYF. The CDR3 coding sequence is TGTGCCAGCAGCCAAGCAAGGGACTTCCAAGAGACCCAGTACTTC.

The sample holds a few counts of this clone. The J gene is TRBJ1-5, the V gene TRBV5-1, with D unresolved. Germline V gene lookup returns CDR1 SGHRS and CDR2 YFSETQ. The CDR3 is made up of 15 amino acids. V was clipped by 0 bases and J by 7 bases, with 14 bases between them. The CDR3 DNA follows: TGCGCCAGCAGCTTGGACGTGGCCGGAGGACAGCCCCAGCATTTT. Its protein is CASSLDVAGGQPQHF.

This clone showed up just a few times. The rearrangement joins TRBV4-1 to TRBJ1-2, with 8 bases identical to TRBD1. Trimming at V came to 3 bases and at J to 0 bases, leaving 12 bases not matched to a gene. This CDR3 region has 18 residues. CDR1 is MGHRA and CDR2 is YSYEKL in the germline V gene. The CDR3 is CASSQSTDRVTTNYGYTF. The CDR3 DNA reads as TGCGCCAGCAGCCAGTCCACGGACAGGGTGACTACTAACTATGGCTACACCTTC.

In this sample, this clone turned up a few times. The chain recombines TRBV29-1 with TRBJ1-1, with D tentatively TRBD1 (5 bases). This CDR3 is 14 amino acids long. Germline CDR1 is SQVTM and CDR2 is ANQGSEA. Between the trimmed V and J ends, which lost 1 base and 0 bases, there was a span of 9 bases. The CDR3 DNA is TGCAGCGTTGAAGCTCAGGGAATGAACACTGAAGCTTTCTTT. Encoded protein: CSVEAQGMNTEAFF.

In DNA, the CDR3 is TGTGCCATCAGTGAGTCGGAACAGGGGAGGAACGAGCAGTACTTC. Its protein product is CAISESEQGRNEQYF. This rearrangement joins TRBV10-3 to TRBJ2-7; possibly TRBD1 for D (7 bases). This CDR3 contains 15 residues. Trimming took off 0 bases at V and 5 bases at J, with 14 bases between the two ends. Germline CDR1 ENHRY, CDR2 SYGVKD.

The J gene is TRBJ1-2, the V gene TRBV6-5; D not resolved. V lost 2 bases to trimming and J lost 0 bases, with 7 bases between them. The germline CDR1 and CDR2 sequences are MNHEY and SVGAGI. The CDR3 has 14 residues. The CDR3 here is CASSYSGANYGYTF. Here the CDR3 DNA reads TGTGCCAGCAGTTACAGCGGAGCTAACTATGGCTACACCTTC.

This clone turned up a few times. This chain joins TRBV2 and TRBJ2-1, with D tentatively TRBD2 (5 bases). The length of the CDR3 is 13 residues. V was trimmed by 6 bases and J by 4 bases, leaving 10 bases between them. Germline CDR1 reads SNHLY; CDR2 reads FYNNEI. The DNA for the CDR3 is TGTGCCAGCAGCGGGGATCCATACAATGAGCAGTTCTTC. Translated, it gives CASSGDPYNEQFF.

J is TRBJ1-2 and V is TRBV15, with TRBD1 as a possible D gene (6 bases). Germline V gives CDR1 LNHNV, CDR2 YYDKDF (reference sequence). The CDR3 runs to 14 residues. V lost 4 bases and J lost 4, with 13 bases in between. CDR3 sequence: CATSTGQLGYGYTF. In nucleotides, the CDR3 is TGTGCCACCAGCACTGGACAGCTCGGCTATGGCTACACCTTC.

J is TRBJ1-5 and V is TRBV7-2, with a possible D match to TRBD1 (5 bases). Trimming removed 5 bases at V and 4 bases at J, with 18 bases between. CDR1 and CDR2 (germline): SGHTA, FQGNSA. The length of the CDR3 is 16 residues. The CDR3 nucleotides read TGTGCCAGCAGCCCAAGGGGACTAAGCATTAATCAGCCCCAGCATTTT. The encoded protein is CASSPRGLSINQPQHF.

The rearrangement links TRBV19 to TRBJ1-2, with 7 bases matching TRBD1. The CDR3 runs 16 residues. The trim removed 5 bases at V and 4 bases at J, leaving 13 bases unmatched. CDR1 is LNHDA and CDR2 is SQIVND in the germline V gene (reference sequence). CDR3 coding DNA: TGTGCCAGTAGTTCAGAGGACAGGCGTCCATCCTATGGCTACACCTTC. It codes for CASSSEDRRPSYGYTF.

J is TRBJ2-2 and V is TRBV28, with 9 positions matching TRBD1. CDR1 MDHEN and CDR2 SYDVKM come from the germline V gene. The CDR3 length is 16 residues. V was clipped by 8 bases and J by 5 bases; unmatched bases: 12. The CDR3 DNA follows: TGTGCCAGCTCGCCTCAGGACAGGGGCGCTACCGGGGAGCTGTTTTTT. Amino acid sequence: CASSPQDRGATGELFF. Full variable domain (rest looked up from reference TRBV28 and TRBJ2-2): DVKVTQSSRYLVKRTGEKVFLECVQDMDHENMFWYRQDPGLGLRLIYFSYDVKMKEKGDIPEGYSVSREKKERFSLILESASTNQTSMYLCASSPQDRGATGELFFGEGSRLTVL.

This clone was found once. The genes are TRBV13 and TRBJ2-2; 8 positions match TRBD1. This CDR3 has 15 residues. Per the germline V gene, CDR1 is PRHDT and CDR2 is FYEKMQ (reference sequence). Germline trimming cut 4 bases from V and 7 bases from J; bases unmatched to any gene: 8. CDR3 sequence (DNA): TGTGCCAGCAGCTGGACAGGGAGAAAGAACGGGGAGCTGTTTTTT. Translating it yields CASSWTGRKNGELFF.

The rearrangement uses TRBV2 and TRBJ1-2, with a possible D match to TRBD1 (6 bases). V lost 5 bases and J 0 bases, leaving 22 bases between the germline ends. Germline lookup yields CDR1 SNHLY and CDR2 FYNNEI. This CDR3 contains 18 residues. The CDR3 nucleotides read TGTGCCAGCAGTCACGGTACAGGGATCACCGTTGCTAACTATGGCTACACCTTC. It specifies CASSHGTGITVANYGYTF.

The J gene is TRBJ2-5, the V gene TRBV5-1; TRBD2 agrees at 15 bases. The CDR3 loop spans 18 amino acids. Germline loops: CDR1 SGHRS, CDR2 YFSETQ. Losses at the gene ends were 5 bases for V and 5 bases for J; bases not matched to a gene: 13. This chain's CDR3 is CASRSGTSGGHERETQYF. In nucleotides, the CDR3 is TGCGCCAGCAGGTCCGGGACTAGCGGGGGGCATGAACGGGAGACCCAGTACTTC. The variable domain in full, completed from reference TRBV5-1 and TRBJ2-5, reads KAGVTQTPRYLIKTRGQQVTLSCSPISGHRSVSWYQQTPGQGLQFLFEYFSETQRNKGNFPGRFSGRQFSNSRSEMNVSTLELGDSALYLCASRSGTSGGHERETQYFGPGTRLLVL.